The clone carrying this T cell receptor beta chain was detected only once. Its antigen is currently unknown. This specimen comes from a study of shared clonotypes between healthy human individuals. Study at large: CD4 naive and CD4 memory each took three plates per donor, while CD8 naive took two and CD8 memory one.

Sequencing was performed with immunoSEQ multiplex PCR; in TCRdb, only in-frame clones are kept and a portion is missing. The data show 1.6 million or so clones, roughly 97% seen once. Study-wide results and caveats: When naive CD4 clonotypes were compared across a few donors, about 4.8% were shared. The study generally estimated greater richness for naive than memory subsets. The diversity represented, both genetic and in exposure history, was limited by few donors.

This CDR3 has 15 amino acids. V gave up 0 bases and J gave up 2 bases, with 11 bases separating them. Germline lookup yields CDR1 SGHDN and CDR2 FVKESK. This chain joins TRBV14 and TRBJ2-7; possible D gene TRBD1, 5 bases. This receptor was obtained from a man between 25 and 39 years old in good health. The sample taken for sequencing was naive CD4+ T cells sorted from blood. Subset of the sample: CD45RA+ positively selected. CDR3 protein: CASSQDRAGPYEQYF. Written as DNA, the CDR3 is TGTGCCAGCAGCCAAGATCGGGCAGGGCCCTACGAGCAGTACTTC.